The present T cell receptor (beta chain) was sequenced within a study of cytomegalovirus exposure and HLA in healthy donors. Study-wide background: In an earlier analysis, 95 million to 140 million unique TCR beta sequences were found from some 200 million T cells. Study observations and caveats: As a later analysis revealed, most CMV-associated TCR beta chains appeared HLA-restricted. Accurate HLA-A and HLA-B prediction from TCR beta sequences was reported for most subjects.

About this clone: No antigen is known for it.

The PCR was carried out with 60 Vbeta primers and 13 Jbeta primers. The data were produced by immunoSEQ multiplex PCR, yet TCRdb's version contains in-frame clones alone and is incomplete. Seen here are some 150,000 clones, about three quarters observed once, and the top ten hold 6.8%. This CDR3 comprises 15 residues. V was clipped by 4 bases and J by 0 bases, with 12 bases between them. Germline V gene lookup returns CDR1 MNHEY and CDR2 SVGAGI. The chain employs TRBV6-5 and TRBJ1-1, with a tentative D call TRBD1 (5 bases). The receptor was isolated from a man aged 35-49 years in good health and CMV-seropositive. The sequenced sample was PBMCs. CDR3 sequence reads: CASSSGRGLNTEAFF. The CDR3 coding sequence is TGTGCCAGCAGTTCTGGGAGGGGTTTGAACACTGAAGCTTTCTTT.